This T cell receptor beta chain originates from a study of human T cells and chemical hapten exposure. On the study more broadly: DPC (0.01%) was patch tested on the upper back and read at 6 days. Predominantly women, the patients had alopecia areata, totalis or universalis. General study points: High-frequency TCRs, those above 1 in 1000, stayed the same after DPC sensitization. Because all patients had alopecia, their immune responses might differ from healthy ones.

Germline V gene data show CDR1 as SQVTM and CDR2 as ANQGSEA. The CDR3 runs to 13 residues. The V and J ends lost 3 bases and 8 bases respectively, with 16 bases between them. In the case of this clonotype: The antigen is unknown.

Specified time point: patch test 3, about 24 weeks after DPC sensitization. The treatment is: therapeutic diphenylcyclopropenone sensitization with weekly scalp DPC. TCRdb reprocessed the RACE reads via MiXCR and lists one record per CDR3 protein. The table includes 100,000 or so distinct CDR3 sequences, about 34% detected once. This chain connects TRBV29-1 to TRBJ1-2; D unclear. The specimen was whole blood, collected in connection with sensitization to the hapten diphenylcyclopropenone (DPC). The clonotype was recovered from a man aged 35 to 55 with alopecia areata. Some clones in this sample may be carry-over from other donors' samples. CDR3 protein: CSVEQRRAWGYTF. The CDR3 nucleotides read TGCAGCGTTGAGCAGAGGCGGGCGTGGGGCTACACCTTC.